This T cell receptor beta chain comes out of a study of CD4 T cells in relation to SARS-CoV-2 and coronaviruses. The CDR3 has 11 residues. With 6 bases removed from V and 5 bases from J, the gap between germline ends came to 5 bases. Looked up from germline, CDR1 is ENHRY and CDR2 is SYGVKD. Data came from immunoSEQ multiplex PCR; TCRdb stores just in-frame clones and leaves some out. This table has some 38,000 clones, 60% to 80% appearing once. As to this clone: Its specificity is unknown.

This receptor was taken from an adult with COVID-19. The chain links TRBV10-3 to TRBJ2-1, with D unclear. The sample was memory CD4+ T cells from PBMCs, cultured in vitro. The CDR3 DNA reads TGTGCCATCAGCCCTCACAATGAGCAGTTCTTC. Protein sequence: CAISPHNEQFF.